This T cell receptor beta chain was recovered during a study of identical twins. Study observations and caveats: Findings came from cross-sectional statistics, without long-term follow-up of donors. High-abundance cord blood beta clonotypes had fewer insertions; memory repertoires showed none.

Germline values: CDR1 LGHNA, CDR2 YNFKEQ. The V gene lost 0 bases and the J gene lost 4 bases, with 7 bases spanning the gap. The CDR3 covers 13 residues. Unique molecular identifiers were present on the cDNA, and a universal primer site came from template switching. TCRdb passed the 5' RACE reads through MiXCR, listing each CDR3 protein once. In the table there are hundreds of thousands of distinct CDR3 sequences, around 12% of which are singletons. As to this clonotype: Antigen specificity is unknown.

The same sample was also used in a study of yellow fever vaccine responses in identical twins. In that study: Twins' T cell vaccine responses reportedly looked partly convergent, partly personalized.

The chain carries TRBV4-2 and TRBJ2-7; D remains unclear. This sequence was found in a woman aged 18-29 years in good health. Sequencing input: PBMCs. The CDR3 reads CASSQDVVYEQYF. Here the CDR3 DNA reads TGTGCCAGCAGCCAAGACGTGGTTTACGAGCAGTACTTC.